What follows are 31 T cell receptor beta chains derived from one specimen sequenced in a study of cytomegalovirus exposure and HLA in healthy donors. It was with 60 Vbeta and 13 Jbeta primers that the PCR ran. Sequenced by immunoSEQ multiplex PCR; TCRdb stores in-frame clones only, minus some. Of more than 140,000 clones listed, approximately 82% are singletons. The material sequenced was PBMCs. These receptors came from a young man in good health and CMV-seropositive.

This clone has just a few counts. The CDR3 DNA reads as TGTGCCAGCAGGTTAACAGGGGGCGGTGGCTACACCTTC. Translating it yields CASRLTGGGGYTF. The chain couples TRBV27 to TRBJ1-2, with 9 bases aligning to TRBD1. V lost 6 bases and J lost 7; bases outside the gene matches: 6. Per germline, CDR1 MNHEY and CDR2 SMNVEV (reference sequence). The CDR3 is made up of 13 amino acids.

The rearrangement uses TRBV9 and TRBJ1-3; 7 nucleotides align to TRBD1. This CDR3 has 15 amino acids. J gave up 2 bases and V 5 bases, and 7 bases lay outside the gene matches. Germline CDR1 is SGDLS and CDR2 is YYNGEE. The CDR3 DNA reads TGTGCCAGCAGTCCCCGGGACAGAGCTGGAAACACCATATATTTT. This translates into CASSPRDRAGNTIYF.

The rearrangement joins TRBV27 to TRBJ2-7; TRBD2 matches at 10 bases. Germline CDR1 reads MNHEY; CDR2 reads SMNVEV (reference sequence). Trimming cost V 4 bases and J 5 bases; bases outside gene matches: 5. The CDR3 extends over 14 amino acids. The CDR3 loop reads CASSSGLALHEQYF. The CDR3, as DNA: TGTGCCAGCAGTTCGGGACTAGCGCTCCACGAGCAGTACTTC.

This clone appeared once. This rearrangement joins TRBV27 to TRBJ2-1; TRBD2 agrees at 9 bases. V shed 6 bases, J shed 1 base, and the junction held 16 bases outside the gene matches. This CDR3 comprises 19 residues. Looked up from germline, CDR1 is MNHEY and CDR2 is SMNVEV (reference sequence). The CDR3 region has the DNA TGTGCCAGCAGGCAGGGGGTCAGACGGGCGGGAGGGTCCTACAATGAGCAGTTCTTC. It specifies CASRQGVRRAGGSYNEQFF.

The genes are TRBV5-4 and TRBJ1-2; 10 bases match TRBD1. CDR3 length: 15 amino acids. The V segment lost 2 bases and the J segment 4 bases; nucleotides outside the gene matches: 5. Looked up from germline, CDR1 is SGHNT and CDR2 is YYREEE (reference sequence). The CDR3 protein is CASSLGTGAIYGYTF. The CDR3 nucleotides read TGTGCCAGCAGCTTAGGGACAGGGGCGATCTATGGCTACACCTTC.

This sequence joins TRBV25-1 and TRBJ1-2; D gene uncertain. The CDR3 sequence is 17 residues long. Germline CDR1 is MGHDK and CDR2 is SYGVNS. V lost 3 bases and J lost 5, with 22 bases in between. CDR3 region: CASSDFWAGESRYGYTF. The CDR3 nucleotides read TGTGCCAGCAGTGATTTTTGGGCGGGAGAATCCAGATATGGCTACACCTTC.

This chain uses TRBV6-5 with TRBJ2-3; TRBD2 agrees at 9 bases. The CDR3 covers 15 residues. The V gene end was trimmed by 4 bases and the J gene end by 0 bases; junction bases not matched to a gene: 2. The germline V gene has CDR1 MNHEY and CDR2 SVGAGI. CDR3 loop: CASSLAGASTDTQYF. The DNA of the CDR3 is TGTGCCAGCAGTTTAGCGGGAGCGAGCACAGATACGCAGTATTTT.

The chain links TRBV19 to TRBJ1-5, with D perhaps matching TRBD1 (6 bases). The CDR3 has 16 amino acids. Germline assignment: CDR1 LNHDA and CDR2 SQIVND (reference sequence). Trimming left V 3 bases short and J 2 bases short, with 14 bases between. As DNA, the CDR3 is TGTGCCAGTAGTATGTGGGGCAGGGGAGGCAATCAGCCCCAGCATTTT. Translating gives CASSMWGRGGNQPQHF.

The chain carries TRBV5-1 and TRBJ1-2, with D uncertain. This CDR3 is 14 amino acids long. Germline CDR1 and CDR2: SGHRS and YFSETQ. Trimming stripped 0 bases from V and 2 bases from J, with 8 bases between. In DNA form, the CDR3 reads TGCGCCAGCAGCTTGGGTGACAAGAACTATGGCTACACCTTC. As protein: CASSLGDKNYGYTF.

This chain uses TRBV2 with TRBJ2-7; 9 bases match TRBD2. Trimming at V came to 10 bases and at J to 1 base, leaving 5 bases not matched to a gene. Germline V CDR1 and CDR2: SNHLY, FYNNEI. The CDR3 has 13 amino acids. The CDR3 protein is CAIKTSGSYEQYF. The CDR3 DNA reads TGTGCCATCAAGACTAGCGGTTCCTACGAGCAGTACTTC.

This sequence joins TRBV27 and TRBJ2-5; 11 bases are a match to TRBD2. Per the germline V gene, CDR1 is MNHEY and CDR2 is SMNVEV (reference sequence). The CDR3 contains 19 residues. V gave up 2 bases and J gave up 1 base; unmatched junction bases: 12. This CDR3 reads CASSLRLWGSGRGQETQYF. The DNA for the CDR3 is TGTGCCAGCAGTTTACGATTATGGGGTAGCGGGAGGGGCCAAGAGACCCAGTACTTC.

The V and J genes are TRBV5-6 and TRBJ2-1; D uncertain. Germline loops: CDR1 SGHDT, CDR2 YYEEEE. The CDR3 covers 11 residues. Trimming took 0 bases from V and 12 from J, leaving 7 bases between them. The CDR3 reads CASSLGEMQFF. The DNA for the CDR3 is TGTGCCAGCAGCTTGGGCGAGATGCAGTTCTTC. The full variable domain, with the rest looked up from reference TRBV5-6 and TRBJ2-1, is DAGVTQSPTHLIKTRGQQVTLRCSPKSGHDTVSWYQQALGQGPQFIFQYYEEEERQRGNFPDRFSGHQFPNYSSELNVNALLLGDSALYLCASSLGEMQFFGPGTRLTVL.

This clone was detected once. The CDR3 loop is CASSPDQGIYNEQFF. The DNA of the CDR3 is TGTGCCAGCAGCCCGGACCAGGGAATCTACAATGAGCAGTTCTTC. The genes are TRBV7-6 and TRBJ2-1; D perhaps matches TRBD1 (5 bases). The CDR3 is 15 residues long. CDR1 and CDR2 from the germline V gene are SGHVS and FNYEAQ. The V end lost 5 bases, the J end lost 3 bases, and 14 bases lay between the germline ends. The variable domain in full, completed from reference TRBV7-6 and TRBJ2-1, reads GAGVSQSPRYKVTKRGQDVALRCDPISGHVSLYWYRQALGQGPEFLTYFNYEAQQDKSGLPNDRFSAERPEGSISTLTIQRTEQRDSAMYRCASSPDQGIYNEQFFGPGTRLTVL.

The gene calls are TRBV4-1 and TRBJ2-1, with 9 bases aligning to TRBD2. V gave up 0 bases and J gave up 8 bases; unmatched junction bases: 8. The germline gives CDR1 MGHRA, CDR2 YSYEKL. This CDR3 contains 16 residues. DNA for the CDR3: TGCGCCAGCAGCCAAGACCCAGCGGGAGGTGGGGATGAGCAGTTCTTC. It yields the protein CASSQDPAGGGDEQFF.

In this sample, this clone turned up a few times. The chain uses TRBV6-1 and TRBJ1-5, with TRBD1 as a possible D gene (5 bases). Germline assignment: CDR1 MNHNS and CDR2 SASEGT. V lost 10 bases and J 7 bases, leaving 17 bases between the germline ends. CDR3 length: 13 residues. CDR3 loop: CATCWGREQPQHF. DNA for the CDR3: TGTGCCACCTGTTGGGGGAGGGAGCAGCCCCAGCATTTT.

The chain couples TRBV18 to TRBJ2-7; 9 nucleotides line up with TRBD2. The junction had 8 bases not matched to a gene; V was cut back by 6 bases and J by 5 bases. Germline CDR1 KGHSH, CDR2 LQKENI. The CDR3 covers 14 residues. The CDR3 is CASSRAGGPDEQYF. The CDR3 coding sequence is TGTGCCAGCTCCCGGGCGGGAGGGCCCGACGAGCAGTACTTC. Full variable domain (rest looked up from reference TRBV18 and TRBJ2-7): NAGVMQNPRHLVRRRGQEARLRCSPMKGHSHVYWYRQLPEEGLKFMVYLQKENIIDESGMPKERFSAEFPKEGPSILRIQQVVRGDSAAYFCASSRAGGPDEQYFGPGTRLTVT.

J is TRBJ2-1 and V is TRBV4-1; tentatively, D is TRBD2 (5 bases). Germline values: CDR1 MGHRA, CDR2 YSYEKL. Trimming took 0 bases from V and 4 from J, leaving 10 bases between them. The CDR3 has 15 residues. CDR3 bases: TGCGCCAGCAGCCAAGAACCTAGCTGGTACAATGAGCAGTTCTTC. Protein product: CASSQEPSWYNEQFF.

A note on this clone: At one of its ends the junction is not consistent with the germline gene, which may arise from a read error. The rearrangement joins TRBV9 to TRBJ2-7; D call uncertain. CDR3 size: 14 residues. CDR1 and CDR2 from the germline V gene are SGDLS and YYNGEE. Here the CDR3 reads CASSQSILSHEQYF. The CDR3 region has the DNA TGTGCCAGCAGCCAATCCATACTCTCCCACGAGCAGTACTTC. Full variable domain (missing parts from reference TRBV9 and TRBJ2-7): DSGVTQTPKHLITATGQRVTLRCSPRSGDLSVYWYQQSLDQGLQFLIQYYNGEERAKGNILERFSAQQFPDLHSELNLSSLELGDSALYFCASSQSILSHEQYFGPGTRLTVT.

The chain joins TRBV2 to TRBJ2-3; possibly TRBD2 for D (5 bases). This CDR3 region has 17 residues. The germline CDR1 and CDR2 sequences are SNHLY and FYNNEI. The V gene lost 8 bases and the J gene lost 5 bases, with 26 bases spanning the gap. DNA for the CDR3: TGTGCCAGCCTCGGGGATGTGCTGGCCATACGTGGAGATACGCAGTATTTT. This translates into CASLGDVLAIRGDTQYF.

The rearrangement uses TRBV7-9 and TRBJ2-5; D might be TRBD1 (6 bases). CDR1 is SEHNR, CDR2 FQNEAQ, per germline (reference sequence). The CDR3 loop spans 14 amino acids. Trimming took off 1 base at V and 6 bases at J, with 12 bases between the two ends. Written as DNA, the CDR3 is TGTGCCAGCAGCTTAGAACAGGGACAAAAGACCCAGTACTTC. It yields the protein CASSLEQGQKTQYF.

The chain employs TRBV29-1 and TRBJ1-4; weak D call: TRBD1 (5 bases). Deletions cut 5 bases from V and 8 bases from J, with 27 bases between. This CDR3 comprises 17 residues. Germline V gene sequence: CDR1 SQVTM, CDR2 ANQGSEA. The CDR3 DNA is TGCAGCGTTAGGCAGGGAAACCCTTTAGGAAGAGGCGAAAAACTGTTTTTT. Its protein product is CSVRQGNPLGRGEKLFF.

This clone is a singleton in its sample. The V and J genes are TRBV30 and TRBJ2-1; 11 bases are shared with TRBD2. Per germline, CDR1 GTSNPN and CDR2 SVGIG (reference sequence). The CDR3 is 14 residues long. Unmatched junction bases numbered 10, after V lost 3 bases and J lost 12 bases. In DNA, the CDR3 is TGTGCCTGGAGGCCGGGACTAGCGGTAATCTCGCAGTTCTTC. This codes for CAWRPGLAVISQFF.

The rearrangement links TRBV2 to TRBJ1-5; D unclear. V shed 7 bases and J shed 7 bases, with 14 bases lying between them. The germline V gene encodes CDR1 SNHLY and CDR2 FYNNEI. The CDR3 covers 13 residues. The CDR3 reads CASKKAVNQPQHF. The CDR3 DNA follows: TGTGCCAGCAAAAAGGCGGTGAACCAGCCCCAGCATTTT.

CDR3 residues: CASSEAGFTSGANVLTF. The CDR3 nucleotides read TGTGCCAGCAGTGAAGCTGGCTTTACCTCTGGGGCCAACGTCCTGACTTTC. The chain carries TRBV6-1 and TRBJ2-6; the D is unclear. This CDR3 contains 17 residues. V lost 0 bases and J 0 bases, leaving 9 bases between the germline ends. Germline values: CDR1 MNHNS, CDR2 SASEGT.

This chain uses TRBV6-5 with TRBJ2-5; the D gene is possibly TRBD2 (5 bases). Per germline, CDR1 MNHEY and CDR2 SVGAGI. The germline V and J ends were trimmed by 4 bases and 2 bases, with 8 bases remaining between them. The length of the CDR3 is 13 residues. CDR3 sequence (DNA): TGTGCCAGCAGTTGGACGGGGCAAGAGACCCAGTACTTC. It codes for CASSWTGQETQYF.

The V and J genes are TRBV29-1 and TRBJ2-2; TRBD2 agrees at 8 bases. After removal of 4 bases from V and 9 bases from J, the junction contained 4 bases not matched to a gene. This CDR3 is built from 12 residues. Looked up from germline, CDR1 is SQVTM and CDR2 is ANQGSEA. In DNA form, the CDR3 reads TGCAGCGTTGCCAGCGGGAGCCGGGAGCTGTTTTTT. Residues: CSVASGSRELFF.

This sequence joins TRBV6-5 and TRBJ2-7, with D perhaps TRBD1 (5 bases). The CDR3 has 13 amino acids. From germline, CDR1 is MNHEY and CDR2 SVGAGI. V was cut by 7 bases and J by 6 bases, with 16 bases left in between. For the CDR3, the DNA is TGTGCCAGCAAGTATGGGGCTCGGGCCGAGCAGTACTTC. Translating it yields CASKYGARAEQYF.

The J gene is TRBJ2-3, the V gene TRBV5-1; 10 bases agree with TRBD1. The CDR3 sequence is 15 residues long. Germline V gene sequence: CDR1 SGHRS, CDR2 YFSETQ. After removal of 4 bases from V and 4 bases from J, the junction contained 6 bases not matched to a gene. In nucleotides, the CDR3 is TGCGCCAGCAGCGCGGGACAGGGGAGGGCAGATACGCAGTATTTT. Translated, it gives CASSAGQGRADTQYF.

V gene TRBV30 combines with J gene TRBJ2-3; 7 bases fit TRBD1. CDR1 is GTSNPN and CDR2 is SVGIG in the germline V gene (reference sequence). The trim removed 7 bases at V and 2 bases at J, leaving 12 bases unmatched. The length of the CDR3 is 15 residues. The CDR3 bases are TGTGCCTCCAAAACGGACAGGACTTTCACAGATACGCAGTATTTT. Translating gives CASKTDRTFTDTQYF.

The chain is built from TRBV5-4 and TRBJ2-7; the match to TRBD2 covers 16 bases. The CDR3 has 19 amino acids. With V trimmed by 3 bases and J by 7 bases, 16 bases remained unmatched. Germline values: CDR1 SGHNT, CDR2 YYREEE (reference sequence). The chain's CDR3 is CASSWGGDGTSGRAPEQYF. CDR3 coding DNA: TGTGCCAGCAGCTGGGGGGGGGACGGGACTAGCGGGAGGGCCCCGGAGCAGTACTTC.

The V gene is TRBV20-1, the J gene TRBJ2-7; D uncertain. The CDR3 extends over 11 amino acids. Trimming removed 6 bases at V and 2 bases at J, with 8 bases between. Germline V gene data show CDR1 as DFQATT and CDR2 as SNEGSKA (reference sequence). The CDR3 sequence is CSAFRAYEQYF. The CDR3 nucleotides are TGCAGTGCGTTCCGGGCCTACGAGCAGTACTTC.